These 28 T cell receptor beta chains share one sample of origin, sequenced in a study of blood T cell repertoires in COVID-19. Sequencing was performed with immunoSEQ multiplex PCR; in TCRdb, only in-frame clones are kept and a portion is missing. The sample has tens of thousands of clones; 85% are singletons. What was sequenced was peripheral blood. The receptors here all came from an elderly man with acute or convalescent COVID-19.

The table lists this clone with a count of one. V is TRBV18 and J is TRBJ1-1; 10 positions agree with TRBD1. The CDR3 extends over 14 amino acids. V lost 8 bases and J lost 5; bases outside the gene matches: 8. Germline assignment: CDR1 KGHSH and CDR2 LQKENI. In nucleotides, the CDR3 is TGTGCCAGCGTACGACAGGGGGCTGGGACTGAAGCTTTCTTT. Translated, it gives CASVRQGAGTEAFF.

This clone turned up a few times. The V call is TRBV9, the J call TRBJ2-1; 9 bases are shared with TRBD1. The germline CDR1 and CDR2 sequences are SGDLS and YYNGEE. CDR3 size: 15 residues. J lost 3 bases, V lost 4 bases, and 5 bases had no gene match. The CDR3, as DNA: TGTGCCAGCAGCTCCCGACAGGGGGTCTACAATGAGCAGTTCTTC. It is translated as CASSSRQGVYNEQFF.

The gene calls are TRBV18 and TRBJ2-1, with 10 bases fitting TRBD2. The CDR3 covers 15 residues. V lost 3 bases to trimming and J lost 6 bases; unmatched junction nucleotides: 5. The V gene's germline CDR1 is KGHSH and CDR2 LQKENI. The CDR3, as DNA: TGTGCCAGCTCACCCTTAGCGGGAGGTACCAATGAGCAGTTCTTC. This gives the protein CASSPLAGGTNEQFF.

This clone is medium-sized within its sample. The V and J genes are TRBV6-5 and TRBJ2-7; a possible D gene is TRBD1 (7 bases). Deletions cut 1 base from V and 3 bases from J, with 13 bases between. The CDR3 is 15 residues long. CDR1 is MNHEY, CDR2 SVGAGI, per germline. CDR3 sequence reads: CASSYFGGGLYEQYF. CDR3 DNA: TGTGCCAGCAGTTACTTCGGAGGGGGCCTCTACGAGCAGTACTTC.

The genes are TRBV20-1 and TRBJ2-7; TRBD2 matches 8 bases. Germline CDR1 DFQATT, CDR2 SNEGSKA (reference sequence). J gave up 10 bases and V 3 bases, and 11 bases lay outside the gene matches. The CDR3 is 13 amino acids. The CDR3 loop is CSASLAGGGLQYF. DNA for the CDR3: TGCAGTGCTAGTCTCGCGGGAGGAGGGTTACAGTACTTC.

This clone was seen a single time. V gene TRBV12-5 combines with J gene TRBJ1-1; 8 positions agree with TRBD1. From germline, CDR1 is LGHNT and CDR2 FRNRAP. The V and J ends lost 2 bases and 0 bases, in that order; junction bases with no gene match: 11. This CDR3 has 18 amino acids. The CDR3 bases are TGTGCTAGTGGTTTGCTCGGACAGGGACCGAGTGTGAACACTGAAGCTTTCTTT. This translates into CASGLLGQGPSVNTEAFF. Combining the CDR3 with reference TRBV12-5 and TRBJ1-1 gives the whole variable domain DARVTQTPRHKVTEMGQEVTMRCQPILGHNTVFWYRQTMMQGLELLAYFRNRAPLDDSGMPKDRFSAEMPDATLATLKIQPSEPRDSAVYFCASGLLGQGPSVNTEAFFGQGTRLTVV.

This clone was seen just once. An end of the junction differs from the germline gene, which may be a read error. The DNA of the CDR3 is TGCAGTGCTAGACAGGGAAGAAACTTC. Its protein is CSARQGRNF. This chain joins TRBV20-1 and TRBJ2-7, with D maybe TRBD1 (5 bases). The germline V gene has CDR1 DFQATT and CDR2 SNEGSKA (reference sequence). The CDR3 runs to 9 residues.

This clone has a handful of counts. The genes are TRBV14 and TRBJ1-2, with D possibly matching TRBD1 (6 bases). This CDR3 is 14 amino acids long. The germline CDR1 and CDR2 sequences are SGHDN and FVKESK. Trimming took 4 bases from V and 7 from J, leaving 16 bases between them. This chain's CDR3 is CASSPGRGATGYTF. CDR3 sequence (DNA): TGTGCCAGCAGCCCAGGACGGGGGGCAACTGGCTACACCTTC.

The chain recombines TRBV7-9 with TRBJ1-2, with TRBD1 matching 10 bases. The CDR3 contains 15 residues. Germline CDR1 reads SEHNR; CDR2 reads FQNEAQ (reference sequence). V was pared by 4 bases and J by 4 bases, with 6 bases of the junction left unmatched. CDR3 region: CASSSTGGGFYGYTF. The CDR3 DNA sequence: TGTGCCAGCAGCTCGACAGGGGGCGGATTCTATGGCTACACCTTC. The full variable domain, completed using reference TRBV7-9 and TRBJ1-2, is DTGVSQNPRHKITKRGQNVTFRCDPISEHNRLYWYRQTLGQGPEFLTYFQNEAQLEKSRLLSDRFSAERPKGSFSTLEIQRTEQGDSAMYLCASSSTGGGFYGYTFGSGTRLTVV.

CDR3 sequence: CASSLRLAGASSYEQYF. CDR3 sequence (DNA): TGTGCCAGCAGCTTAAGGCTAGCGGGGGCGAGCTCCTACGAGCAGTACTTC. The V gene is TRBV11-3, the J gene TRBJ2-7, with TRBD2 identical over 10 bases. The CDR3 is 17 amino acids. Germline CDR1 SGHNT, CDR2 YENEEA. V was pared by 2 bases and J by 0 bases, with 7 bases of the junction left unmatched.

The V call is TRBV12-3 or TRBV12-4, the J call TRBJ2-7; tentatively, D is TRBD1 (5 bases). V lost 3 bases, J lost 5 bases, and 11 bases lay in between. This CDR3 region has 13 residues. For the CDR3, the DNA is TGTGCCAGCAGTTTCTCCAGGGTAAACGAGCAGTACTTC. Translating it yields CASSFSRVNEQYF.

V and J are TRBV24-1 and TRBJ1-1, with 11 nucleotides matching TRBD1. Germline V gives CDR1 KGHDR, CDR2 SFDVKD. This CDR3 is built from 14 residues. Losses at the gene ends were 7 bases for V and 5 bases for J; bases not matched to a gene: 5. The CDR3 nucleotides are TGTGCCACCAGGGGGGACAGGGGGGCTACTGAAGCTTTCTTT. It is translated as CATRGDRGATEAFF.

The chain combines TRBV5-4 with TRBJ1-4, with D maybe TRBD1 (5 bases). The germline gives CDR1 SGHNT, CDR2 YYREEE (reference sequence). This CDR3 is built from 16 residues. V lost 0 bases to trimming and J lost 3 bases, with 12 bases between them. The CDR3 DNA follows: TGTGCCAGCAGCTTGGCCGATCAGGGTTCTAATGAAAAACTGTTTTTT. Translation gives CASSLADQGSNEKLFF.

V gene TRBV19 combines with J gene TRBJ2-2; tentatively, D is TRBD1 (5 bases). V lost 2 bases and J 4 bases, leaving 5 bases between the germline ends. The CDR3 is made up of 13 amino acids. The germline gives CDR1 LNHDA, CDR2 SQIVND (reference sequence). In DNA, the CDR3 is TGTGCCAGTAGTATAAGGGGCACCGGGGAGCTGTTTTTT. It encodes CASSIRGTGELFF.

The chain uses TRBV24-1 and TRBJ2-2; D might be TRBD1 (6 bases). The CDR3 loop spans 16 amino acids. Germline-derived CDR1 and CDR2 are KGHDR and SFDVKD. Deletions cut 1 base from V and 0 bases from J, with 8 bases between. Here the CDR3 DNA reads TGTGCCACCAGTGATTTACAGGGCCCGAACACCGGGGAGCTGTTTTTT. Amino acids: CATSDLQGPNTGELFF.

This clone was detected once. V gene TRBV12-3 or TRBV12-4 combines with J gene TRBJ1-1; D is possibly TRBD1 (6 bases). The CDR3 is made up of 12 amino acids. Trimming took 6 bases from V and 11 from J, leaving 16 bases between them. The CDR3 nucleotides are TGTGCCAGCAGGCCTACAGGGAGCAATGCTTTCTTT. This translates into CASRPTGSNAFF.

The chain uses TRBV18 and TRBJ2-1; TRBD1 matches 9 bases. The V gene end was trimmed by 0 bases and the J gene end by 6 bases; junction bases not matched to a gene: 3. The CDR3 has 15 residues. The V gene's germline CDR1 is KGHSH and CDR2 LQKENI. CDR3 sequence: CASSPPGQGLNEQFF. CDR3 DNA: TGTGCCAGCTCACCACCGGGACAGGGACTCAATGAGCAGTTCTTC.

The CDR3 region has the DNA TGTGCCAGCACCCCCTCGGGGAACTCCTACAATGAGCAGTTCTTC. This gives the protein CASTPSGNSYNEQFF. The chain joins TRBV6-5 to TRBJ2-1, with D possibly being TRBD2 (5 bases). The germline CDR1 and CDR2 sequences are MNHEY and SVGAGI. The V and J ends lost 7 bases and 0 bases respectively, with 13 bases between them. There are 15 residues in the CDR3.

The chain joins TRBV24-1 to TRBJ2-2; the D gene is possibly TRBD1 (6 bases). Trimming removed 9 bases from V and 6 bases from J, with 13 bases in between. The germline V gene has CDR1 KGHDR and CDR2 SFDVKD. The CDR3 covers 13 residues. The DNA for the CDR3 is TGTGCCACCGGGCCAGAGGGGGCCGGGGAGCTGTTTTTT. This encodes CATGPEGAGELFF.

V gene TRBV15 combines with J gene TRBJ1-2; unclear D gene. The V end lost 0 bases, the J end lost 2 bases, and 7 bases lay between the germline ends. CDR1 and CDR2 (germline): LNHNV, YYDKDF (reference sequence). The CDR3 length is 14 residues. The DNA for the CDR3 is TGTGCCACCAGCAGAGACGGGATCAACTATGGCTACACCTTC. It translates to CATSRDGINYGYTF.

The J gene is TRBJ2-1, the V gene TRBV5-1; 12 positions agree with TRBD2. CDR3 size: 16 residues. Germline assignment: CDR1 SGHRS and CDR2 YFSETQ. V shed 0 bases and J 7 bases; nucleotides not matched to a gene: 5. The CDR3 sequence is CASSLETSGRGNEQFF. The CDR3 DNA is TGCGCCAGCAGCTTGGAGACTAGCGGGAGAGGGAATGAGCAGTTCTTC.

The chain carries TRBV11-2 and TRBJ2-7; 15 nucleotides line up with TRBD2. The ends lost 3 bases at V and 6 bases at J; junction bases unmatched: 6. CDR1 SGHAT and CDR2 FQNNGV come from the germline V gene. This CDR3 is built from 16 residues. The CDR3 here is CASSLGLAGGSREQYF. For the CDR3, the DNA is TGTGCCAGCAGCTTGGGACTAGCGGGAGGTTCTCGCGAGCAGTACTTC. The variable domain in full, completed from reference TRBV11-2 and TRBJ2-7, reads EAGVAQSPRYKIIEKRQSVAFWCNPISGHATLYWYQQILGQGPKLLIQFQNNGVVDDSQLPKDRFSAERLKGVDSTLKIQPAKLEDSAVYLCASSLGLAGGSREQYFGPGTRLTVT.

The chain uses TRBV5-1 and TRBJ2-5; weak D call: TRBD1 (5 bases). CDR1 is SGHRS, CDR2 YFSETQ, per germline. Deletions cut 4 bases from V and 7 bases from J, with 14 bases between. The CDR3 sequence is 13 residues long. Here the CDR3 DNA reads TGCGCCAGCAGCCCGCAGGGCGCCAGGACCCAGTACTTC. Translating gives CASSPQGARTQYF.

The V and J genes are TRBV7-6 and TRBJ2-1; the D is unclear. The germline V gene encodes CDR1 SGHVS and CDR2 FNYEAQ. The V end lost 5 bases, the J end lost 4 bases, and 15 bases lay between the germline ends. The CDR3 runs 15 residues. The DNA of the CDR3 is TGTGCCAGCAGCCTCCACGCGGAAATTTACAATGAGCAGTTCTTC. Translation: CASSLHAEIYNEQFF.

The rearrangement uses TRBV30 and TRBJ2-1, with D possibly matching TRBD2 (5 bases). V was trimmed by 2 bases and J by 5 bases, leaving 13 bases between them. The CDR3 has 14 residues. Germline CDR1 GTSNPN, CDR2 SVGIG (reference sequence). The CDR3 loop is CAWSRGNSNNEQFF. In DNA, the CDR3 is TGTGCCTGGAGTAGAGGGAACAGCAACAATGAGCAGTTCTTC.

The CDR3 nucleotides are TGTGCCAGCAGCGCCTCCGCCGGGACAGGGAACACCGGGGAGCTGTTTTTT. Translated: CASSASAGTGNTGELFF. The chain joins TRBV9 to TRBJ2-2; 8 positions agree with TRBD1. Trimming at V came to 3 bases and at J to 1 base, leaving 8 bases not matched to a gene. From germline, CDR1 is SGDLS and CDR2 YYNGEE. The CDR3 consists of 17 residues.

This sequence joins TRBV5-5 and TRBJ2-6; a possible D gene is TRBD2 (6 bases). The CDR3 has 16 amino acids. The V and J ends lost 4 bases and 0 bases respectively, with 11 bases between them. CDR1 and CDR2 from the germline V gene are SGHKS and YYEKEE (reference sequence). The CDR3 region is CASSPLGSSGANVLTF. CDR3 DNA sequence: TGTGCCAGCAGCCCCCTCGGGAGCTCTGGGGCCAACGTCCTGACTTTC.

The chain uses TRBV11-3 and TRBJ1-6, with TRBD1 as a possible D gene (6 bases). Germline CDR1 is SGHNT and CDR2 is YENEEA. The CDR3 runs to 15 residues. Trimming left V 1 base short and J 6 bases short, with 10 bases between. CDR3 sequence: CASSLGGRGNSPLHF. The CDR3 nucleotides read TGTGCCAGCAGCTTAGGGGGCAGGGGTAATTCACCCCTCCACTTT.